The sequence of this T cell receptor (beta chain) was determined in a study of graft-versus-host responses after intestinal transplantation. Study summary: Induction with anti-thymocyte globulin, then tacrolimus and steroids for roughly 3 years, was given to all recipients.

Measured with immunoSEQ multiplex PCR; TCRdb has only the in-frame clones, and not every one. Found here are fewer than 110,000 clones, over 80% of them singletons; the top ten hold less than 0.85%. This CDR3 contains 12 residues. Germline assignment: CDR1 SQVTM and CDR2 ANQGSEA. With 3 bases removed from V and 5 bases from J, the gap between germline ends came to 10 bases. A word on this clone: Its matching antigen is unknown.

The sample consisted of unstimulated CD4+ T cells sorted from spleen or lymph node cells, taken before transplant. The TCR was taken from a human donor who was the organ donor for an intestinal transplant. The chain couples TRBV29-1 to TRBJ1-1; possible D gene TRBD1, 5 bases. CDR3 sequence reads: CSVEGLRTEAFF. The CDR3 DNA sequence: TGCAGCGTTGAGGGGCTGCGGACTGAAGCTTTCTTT. Combining the CDR3 with reference TRBV29-1 and TRBJ1-1 gives the whole variable domain SAVISQKPSRDICQRGTSLTIQCQVDSQVTMMFWYRQQPGQSLTLIATANQGSEATYESGFVIDKFPISRPNLTFSTLTVSNMSPEDSSIYLCSVEGLRTEAFFGQGTRLTVV.